Here is one TCR beta chain with its context. In the original processing: By means of reference gene primer amplification, nucleated cell counts were estimated. Clones were read by immunoSEQ multiplex PCR, and TCRdb kept only the in-frame ones, dropping some. The V and J calls and the clone size are those of that table, but D and trimming were determined from the DNA. There are 80,000 to 100,000 clones in the sample; around 87% occur only once, and nearly 20% lies in the top ten. The data were taken from a study of blood T cell repertoires in COVID-19. The CDR3 runs 14 residues. Germline V gene data show CDR1 as MDHEN and CDR2 as SYDVKM. J lost 8 bases, V lost 7 bases, and 9 bases had no gene match.

The TCR originated in a human donor in a cohort sampled during active COVID-19. The sequenced material came from peripheral blood. This chain uses TRBV28 with TRBJ1-4; the match to TRBD1 covers 8 bases. The CDR3 region has the DNA TGTGCCAGCAACTCCCAGGGGGCAAGGGAAAAACTGTTTTTT. Protein: CASNSQGAREKLFF.